This TCR beta chain was documented in a study of beta chain features in type 1 diabetes (dated by TCRdb to 2016 to 2018). In terms of the full investigation: Mean age, gender distribution, total cell number and subset yield were not different between patients and healthy donors. In the study, recently diagnosed type 1 diabetes patients and matched healthy donors were compared on the TCRB repertoires of their sorted circulating CD4+ T cell subsets. Whereas all 30 or so donors provided naive and central memory subsets, regulatory and stem cell-like memory subsets were isolated from just 8 patients and about 8 healthy donors. A total of approximately 100,000,000 sorted cells were examined across all samples, and the number of cells per subset was strongly correlated with RNA yield.

All of the isolated RNA was reverse transcribed with the High Capacity cDNA Reverse Transcription Kit, so expressed TCRB transcripts were sequenced. Naive, central memory and regulatory T cell samples underwent deep immunoSEQ sequencing, averaging around 3.6 million total reads per sample. After sorted cells were lysed in RLT buffer, RNA was extracted with DNase-treated RNeasy Micro or Mini kits, with the choice depending on cell number. Each cell subset was processed on its own to prevent cross-contamination, while patient and healthy donor samples were processed together. Using the immunoSEQ multiplex PCR, TCRB sequences were amplified from cDNA into 87-bp fragments spanning the CDR3 region. Sequencing of the amplicons was done on the Illumina HiSeq platform. As for the original processing: PCR bias was corrected computationally using synthetic template baselines, and reads within Hamming distance 2 were collapsed, with unmergeable singletons discarded. Reads were aligned against IMGT so that V, D and J genes, CDR3 length and insertions or deletions at six rearrangement sites could be assigned. Within each subset, clonotype counts were normalized to sorted cell number, and only after that were true diversity and Gini coefficients computed with the tcR R package. Repertoire sharing was quantified using the overlap coefficient calculated on TCRB nucleotide sequences. TCRdb took this table from immuneACCESS and kept in-frame rearrangements with V and J called. Such tables lack part of the clones; where checked against another copy, unresolved V genes explain under half of the gap, and the rest is unexplained. Clone size and V and J calls were adopted from that table, with D and trimming inferred from the DNA. The sample table shows 300,000 to 400,000 clones, and 6.5% to 10% are seen once. The ten largest clones represent less than 0.45% of the sample.

CDR3 length: 14 amino acids, cysteine to phenylalanine. The CDR3 DNA has 42 bases and is translated from base 1. Per the germline V gene, MNHEY is the CDR1 and SVGAGI is the CDR2. V is pared back by 5 bases and J by 1 base, with 10 bases lying between the germline termini. Each donor gave one peripheral blood draw, averaging approximately 120 mL, which was collected into heparinised tubes. Naive, central memory, regulatory and stem cell-like memory CD4+ T cells were sorted on a BD FACSAria II using a panel including CD45RO, CCR7, CD25, CD127, CD95 and CD27. Purity was above 95% for every sorted population. PBMCs were isolated right away by Lymphoprep density gradient centrifugation and were stained directly, without culture. To minimize batch effects, samples were stained and sorted in pairs, one healthy donor with one patient per experiment. This clone was seen a handful of times. Its binding antigen is unknown. Base qualities are not at hand, and no much larger clone is one base apart.

What the authors observed across the whole study: In all four CD4+ subsets, TCRB CDR3 length was moderately but significantly shorter in type 1 diabetes patients. Because small numbers of individuals were included in the HLA sub-analyses, any influence of HLA type on TCRB rearrangement was left unresolved. Because cDNA was sequenced instead of genomic DNA, highly expressing activated cells could be over-represented, though the groups showed no difference in activation or CD3 levels. At VDJ recombination sites, type 1 diabetes patients had fewer insertions and more deleted nucleotides, which implies abnormalities in thymic rearrangement. Naive, central memory and regulatory TCRB repertoires appeared more similar among patients than among healthy donors. PCR might favor shorter templates, but patient and control samples were amplified and corrected together, so any skew would affect both groups equally.

The sequenced material came from central memory CD4+ T cells from blood. The chain is encoded by TRBV6-5 joined to TRBJ2-3, with the D gene uncertain. The sequence was collected from a woman between 18 and 30 years old in good health. The encoded CDR3 is CASSKQQGTDTQYF. The bases are TGTGCCAGCAGTAAACAGCAAGGCACAGATACGCAGTATTTT.